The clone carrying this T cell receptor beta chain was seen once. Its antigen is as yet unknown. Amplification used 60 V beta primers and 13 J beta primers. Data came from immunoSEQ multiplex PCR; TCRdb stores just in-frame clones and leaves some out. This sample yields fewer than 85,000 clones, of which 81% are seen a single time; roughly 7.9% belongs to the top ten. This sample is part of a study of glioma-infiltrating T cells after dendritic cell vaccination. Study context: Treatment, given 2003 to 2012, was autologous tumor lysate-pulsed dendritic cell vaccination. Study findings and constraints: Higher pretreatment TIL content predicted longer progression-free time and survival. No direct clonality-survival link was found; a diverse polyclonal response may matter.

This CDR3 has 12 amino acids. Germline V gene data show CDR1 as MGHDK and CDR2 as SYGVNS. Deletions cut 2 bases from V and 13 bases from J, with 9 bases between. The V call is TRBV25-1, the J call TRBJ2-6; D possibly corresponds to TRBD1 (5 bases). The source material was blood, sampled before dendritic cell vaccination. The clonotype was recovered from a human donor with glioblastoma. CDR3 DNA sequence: TGTGCCAGCAGTGAAATCCAGGGAGTCCTGACTTTC. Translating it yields CASSEIQGVLTF.